One sample yielded the 13 T cell receptor beta chains listed below, sequenced in a study of CD8+CD57+ T cells in acquired aplastic anemia (dated by TCRdb to between 2018 and 2020). The patients picked for sequencing were ones in whom flow cytometry had shown an expansion of CD8+CD57+ cells. Instrument on record: Illumina HiSeq 2000. Profiling of TCR beta VDJ combinations and CDR3 sequences used genomic DNA as the template. The raw public reads went through TCRdb reprocessing: fastp at Q25, MiXCR clone calling, in-frame beta chains kept. Every distinct CDR3 protein forms one entry, paired with its most common genes and DNA. In this sample the table shows over 250,000 distinct CDR3 sequences, roughly 61% of which occur a single time. The ten largest clones add up to 1% to 1.5% of the sample. Sequencing was carried out using sorted CD4+, CD8+, or CD8+CD57+ T cells (not recorded which) from PBMCs. These receptors were obtained from a human donor with aplastic anemia.

This chain joins TRBV20-1 and TRBJ2-7; tentative D call: TRBD2 (5 bases). Trimming stripped 7 bases from V and 0 bases from J, with 16 bases between. Germline values: CDR1 DFQATT, CDR2 SNEGSKA (reference sequence). The CDR3 is 14 residues long. Written as DNA, the CDR3 is TGCAGTGAAGAGGAGGCGTGGGGCTCCTACGAGCAGTACTTC. It is translated as CSEEEAWGSYEQYF.

Remarks on this clonotype: The junction departs from germline at one end; a sequencing error may be responsible. The chain carries TRBV9 and TRBJ2-1, with D tentatively TRBD1 or TRBD2 (6 bases each). The CDR3 has 15 amino acids. Germline V gives CDR1 SGDLS, CDR2 YYNGEE. For the CDR3, the DNA is TGTGCCAGCAGCGCTGCCTCCTTGACAGGACCTGTGGGGGGCTTC. It specifies CASSAASLTGPVGGF.

The chain has TRBV10-1 and TRBJ2-7; 9 positions agree with TRBD2. This CDR3 has 16 residues. The V gene's germline CDR1 is WNHNN and CDR2 SYGVQD (reference sequence). Losses at the gene ends were 3 bases for V and 1 base for J; bases not matched to a gene: 7. CDR3 residues: CASSDPAGGPSYEQYF. The CDR3 nucleotides read TGCGCCAGCAGTGATCCAGCGGGGGGTCCATCCTACGAGCAGTACTTC.

The gene calls are TRBV12-3 or TRBV12-4 and TRBJ1-1, with D perhaps matching TRBD1 (5 bases). The CDR3 covers 12 residues. Trimming removed 6 bases from V and 11 bases from J, with 16 bases in between. DNA of the CDR3: TGTGCCAGCAGACATCCTAGGACAACGGCTTTCTTT. This codes for CASRHPRTTAFF.

This clonotype was detected many times. J is TRBJ2-1 and V is TRBV19; D unresolved. The CDR3 consists of 13 residues. Trimming cost V 2 bases and J 9 bases, with 11 bases left between them. From germline, CDR1 is LNHDA and CDR2 SQIVND (reference sequence). CDR3 sequence (DNA): TGTGCCAGTAGTATACCCCCAGGAGTTGAGCAGTTCTTC. Its protein product is CASSIPPGVEQFF.

Note on this clonotype: At one boundary the junction diverges from the germline segment, which might be a read error. This chain links TRBV7-2 with TRBJ2-5; D gene ambiguous. This CDR3 is built from 13 residues. In germline, CDR1 is SGHTA, CDR2 FQGNSA. CDR3 nucleotides: TGTGCCAGCAGCCCCGAGCGTCAAGAGACACAGTACTTC. Translated: CASSPERQETQYF.

V gene TRBV12-3 or TRBV12-4 combines with J gene TRBJ2-5; TRBD1 matches at 7 bases. V shed 6 bases, J shed 3 bases, and the junction held 7 bases outside the gene matches. This CDR3 has 14 amino acids. The CDR3 coding sequence is TGTGCCAGCAGCCGTACCGGGACAGAAGAGACCCAGTACTTC. Translation: CASSRTGTEETQYF.

This clonotype has at least ten counts. The chain is built from TRBV11-2 and TRBJ1-1; tentative D call: TRBD1 (6 bases). V was clipped by 5 bases and J by 4 bases, with 20 bases between them. Germline loops: CDR1 SGHAT, CDR2 FQNNGV. CDR3 length equals 16 residues. The CDR3: CASSDLRGANSTEAFF. CDR3 DNA sequence: TGTGCCAGCAGCGATCTCAGGGGCGCCAACAGCACTGAAGCTTTCTTT. Complete variable domain (other parts from reference TRBV11-2 and TRBJ1-1): EAGVAQSPRYKIIEKRQSVAFWCNPISGHATLYWYQQILGQGPKLLIQFQNNGVVDDSQLPKDRFSAERLKGVDSTLKIQPAKLEDSAVYLCASSDLRGANSTEAFFGQGTRLTVV.

Many counts were recorded for this clonotype. The gene calls are TRBV11-3 and TRBJ2-2; maybe TRBD1 (6 bases). The CDR3 is made up of 14 amino acids. CDR1 is SGHNT and CDR2 is YENEEA in the germline V gene. The V gene lost 4 bases and the J gene lost 2 bases, with 8 bases spanning the gap. The CDR3 coding sequence is TGTGCCAGCAGCTGGACAGTAAACACCGGGGAGCTGTTTTTT. It translates to CASSWTVNTGELFF.

The chain links TRBV12-5 to TRBJ2-2, with no clear D. CDR1 LGHNT and CDR2 FRNRAP come from the germline V gene. CDR3 length: 15 residues. The CDR3 bases are TGTGCCAGCAGCCGTAGGTCCCTTTCGTCCGGGGAGCTGTTTTTT. It encodes CASSRRSLSSGELFF.

The chain couples TRBV2 to TRBJ1-5; no definite D call. The germline V gene encodes CDR1 SNHLY and CDR2 FYNNEI. V was shortened by 8 bases and J by 3 bases, with 8 bases between the two germline ends. There are 12 residues in the CDR3. The CDR3 reads CASEQANQPQHF. DNA for the CDR3: TGTGCCAGCGAGCAGGCCAATCAGCCCCAGCATTTT. The variable domain in full, with the rest retrieved from reference TRBV2 and TRBJ1-5, is EPEVTQTPSHQVTQMGQEVILRCVPISNHLYFYWYRQILGQKVEFLVSFYNNEISEKSEIFDDQFSVERPDGSNFTLKIRSTKLEDSAMYFCASEQANQPQHFGDGTRLSIL.

This clonotype has a handful of counts. The rearrangement uses TRBV28 and TRBJ2-2; 11 bases are shared with TRBD2. Trimming removed 9 bases from V and 8 bases from J; junction bases left unmatched: 5. This CDR3 spans 13 amino acids. Germline V gene data show CDR1 as MDHEN and CDR2 as SYDVKM. The CDR3 region has the DNA TGTGCCAGTAGCGGGGGGGCTTCGGGGGAGCTGTTTTTT. Encoded protein: CASSGGASGELFF.

This clonotype was picked up many times. The rearrangement joins TRBV5-8 to TRBJ1-2, with 7 bases lining up with TRBD1. The CDR3 extends over 15 amino acids. With V trimmed by 1 base and J by 4 bases, 7 bases remained unmatched. Germline V CDR1 and CDR2: SGHTS, YDEGEE. The CDR3 DNA follows: TGTGCCAGCAGCTTGAATCCGGACAGGATCTATGGCTACACCTTC. It specifies CASSLNPDRIYGYTF.